The sequence of this T cell receptor beta chain was determined in a study of cytomegalovirus exposure and HLA in healthy donors. General study findings and limits: Through in vitro validation, three CMV-associated chains were shown to be specific for CMV antigens.

Sequencing was performed with immunoSEQ multiplex PCR; in TCRdb, only in-frame clones are kept and a portion is missing. Among about 56,000 clones, about 92% were seen once, and the ten largest hold 0.95% to 1.3%. The CDR3 is made up of 14 amino acids. Germline-derived CDR1 and CDR2 are SGDLS and YYNGEE. The germline V and J ends were trimmed by 3 bases and 5 bases, with 11 bases remaining between them. This clone was seen once. Its target is not known. The chain is built from TRBV9 and TRBJ2-2, with D maybe TRBD2 (5 bases). The sequencing input was PBMCs. The sequence derives from a man younger than 30 in good health and CMV-seronegative. CDR3 loop: CASSGRPGTGELFF. The DNA of the CDR3 is TGTGCCAGCAGCGGGAGACCGGGGACCGGGGAGCTGTTTTTT.